This T cell receptor beta chain comes out of a study of T-cell memory formation after mild COVID-19. TCR alpha and TCR beta cDNA libraries carrying sample barcodes and UMIs came from 5'RACE with constant-segment primers. TCRdb re-analysed the 5' RACE reads in MiXCR, keeping a single row per CDR3 protein. The table lists about 540,000 distinct CDR3 sequences, 20% of them singletons. This clonotype was observed a handful of times. Its antigen is currently unknown. Study findings and constraints: Among CD4+ contracting clones, most were CM and EM, and CD8+ ones EMRA.

Between the trimmed V and J ends, which lost 6 bases and 6 bases, there was a span of 18 bases. The CDR3 sequence is 14 residues long. CDR1 and CDR2 from the germline V gene are SNHLY and FYNNEI. Sequencing used PBMCs or a T cell subset sorted from them (not recorded which). The V and J genes are TRBV2 and TRBJ2-7; no firm D call. The clonotype comes from an adult woman who had mild COVID-19 (a few samples of this study predate the infection). Cell type and time point are not known. The CDR3 nucleotides read TGTGCCAGCAGACCGGGCACAAGTGGCTCCGAGCAGTACTTC. Amino acid sequence: CASRPGTSGSEQYF.